What follows is one T cell receptor beta chain and its context. Its specificity is not known. This entry comes from a study of blood T cells in healthy people across ages. Points from the study as a whole: Researchers report that TCR beta diversity correlated strongly with naive T cell percentage.

The use of a sample-barcoded 5' primer and a J-beta primer mix characterized a second PCR of 7 to 11 cycles. One entry per CDR3 protein results from TCRdb running MiXCR on the 5' RACE reads. The sample yields about 1.4 million distinct CDR3 sequences, approximately 63% seen once. This CDR3 has 13 amino acids. Deletions cut 0 bases from V and 6 bases from J, with 6 bases between. Germline V gives CDR1 GTSNPN, CDR2 SVGIG (reference sequence). The clonotype originates from a young man in good health. J is TRBJ1-6 and V is TRBV30; D is unresolved. Sequenced material: blood. CDR3 protein: CAWSVKSNSPLHF. The CDR3 bases are TGTGCCTGGAGTGTAAAGAGTAATTCACCCCTCCACTTT.